This T cell receptor beta chain was captured in a study of cytomegalovirus exposure and HLA in healthy donors. 13 Jbeta primers and 60 Vbeta primers were used for the PCR. TCRdb's table, derived via immunoSEQ multiplex PCR, lists solely in-frame clones and lacks some. The sample shows fewer than 200,000 clones, around 83% of them seen only once. V was clipped by 2 bases and J by 0 bases, with 12 bases between them. The germline gives CDR1 SGHRS, CDR2 YFSETQ. The CDR3 extends over 16 amino acids. This TCR was sampled from a middle-aged man in good health and CMV-seronegative. The genes are TRBV5-1 and TRBJ2-1; D is unclear. Sequenced sample: PBMCs. The CDR3 DNA reads TGCGCCAGCAGCTTCCGAGACACCAGCTCCTACAATGAGCAGTTCTTC. Its translation is CASSFRDTSSYNEQFF.